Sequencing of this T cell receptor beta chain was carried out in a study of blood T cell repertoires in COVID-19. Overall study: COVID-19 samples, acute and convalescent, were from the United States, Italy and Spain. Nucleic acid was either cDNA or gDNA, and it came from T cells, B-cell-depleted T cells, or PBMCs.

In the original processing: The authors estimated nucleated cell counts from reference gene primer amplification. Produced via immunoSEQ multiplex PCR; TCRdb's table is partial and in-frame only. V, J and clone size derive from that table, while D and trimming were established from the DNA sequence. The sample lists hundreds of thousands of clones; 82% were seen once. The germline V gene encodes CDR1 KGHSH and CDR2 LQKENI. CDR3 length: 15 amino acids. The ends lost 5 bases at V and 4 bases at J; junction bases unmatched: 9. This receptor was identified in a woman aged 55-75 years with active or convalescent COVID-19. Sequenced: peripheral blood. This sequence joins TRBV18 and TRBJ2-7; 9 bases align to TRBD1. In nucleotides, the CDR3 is TGTGCCAGCTCATTTCTGCCGGGACAGGGTTACGAGCAGTACTTC. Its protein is CASSFLPGQGYEQYF.